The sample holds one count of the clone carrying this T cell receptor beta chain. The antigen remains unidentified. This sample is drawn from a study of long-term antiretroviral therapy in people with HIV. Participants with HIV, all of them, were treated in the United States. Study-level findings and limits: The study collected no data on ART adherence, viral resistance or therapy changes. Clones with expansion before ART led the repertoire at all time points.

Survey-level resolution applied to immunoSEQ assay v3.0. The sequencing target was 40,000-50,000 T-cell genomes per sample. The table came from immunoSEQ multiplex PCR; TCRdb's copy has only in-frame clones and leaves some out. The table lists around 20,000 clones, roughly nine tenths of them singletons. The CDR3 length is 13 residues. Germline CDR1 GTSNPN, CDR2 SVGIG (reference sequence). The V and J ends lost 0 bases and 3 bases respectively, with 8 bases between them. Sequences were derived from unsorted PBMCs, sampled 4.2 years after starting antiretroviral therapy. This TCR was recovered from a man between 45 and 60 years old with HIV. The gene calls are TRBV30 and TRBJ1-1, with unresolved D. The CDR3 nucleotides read TGTGCCTGGAGTGTATCCGGGGACACTGAAGCTTTCTTT. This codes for CAWSVSGDTEAFF.